This passage covers 3 T cell receptor beta chains from one sample sequenced in a study of T cell responses to AZD1222 COVID-19 vaccine. Sequencing was performed with immunoSEQ multiplex PCR; in TCRdb, only in-frame clones are kept and a portion is missing. In the table there are 150,000 to 200,000 clones, 75% to 90% of which are singletons. The sequencing here drew on peripheral blood, taken on day 0 of AZD1222 vaccination. The receptors derive from an adult in good health.

This clone was detected a few times. This sequence joins TRBV6-5 and TRBJ2-7, with a weak D call TRBD2 (6 bases). Per the germline V gene, CDR1 is MNHEY and CDR2 is SVGAGI. V was cut by 2 bases and J by 2 bases, with 13 bases left in between. The CDR3 runs to 15 residues. CDR3 residues: CASSYGAGLAYEQYF. In nucleotides, the CDR3 is TGTGCCAGCAGTTACGGGGCGGGATTAGCCTACGAGCAGTACTTC.

The CDR3 DNA reads as TGTGCCACCAGCAGAGCTGGGGAGAGTTATTCACCCCTCCACTTT. Translating it yields CATSRAGESYSPLHF. The chain uses TRBV15 and TRBJ1-6; D uncertain. Per germline, CDR1 LNHNV and CDR2 YYDKDF (reference sequence). The CDR3 loop spans 15 amino acids. V shed 1 base and J shed 8 bases, with 12 bases lying between them.

The chain uses TRBV5-1 and TRBJ2-7; 11 bases match TRBD2. CDR3 length: 17 amino acids. The V segment lost 0 bases and the J segment 5 bases; nucleotides outside the gene matches: 10. In germline, CDR1 is SGHRS, CDR2 YFSETQ. As DNA, the CDR3 is TGCGCCAGCAGCTTGGAGGGGGTGGCTAGCGGGAGGAACGAGCAGTACTTC. Translation gives CASSLEGVASGRNEQYF.